This T cell receptor beta chain was recorded in a study of blood T cell repertoires in COVID-19. In the study overall: Donors in the United States, Italy and Spain gave samples during acute or convalescent COVID-19. PBMCs, B-cell-depleted T cells, or T cells provided the cDNA or gDNA that made up the material.

V dropped 6 bases and J dropped 2 bases, with 10 bases sitting between them. The germline CDR1 and CDR2 sequences are WSHSY and SAAADI. The CDR3 runs to 13 residues. Per the authors' pipeline: Reference gene primer amplification in the assay estimated nucleated cell counts. Sequencing used immunoSEQ multiplex PCR; TCRdb keeps in-frame clones, though not all of them. V and J calls and clone size follow that table, whereas D and trimming were derived from the DNA. The table shows under 300,000 clones, with more than 70% occurring only once. This TCR came from an elderly man with acute or convalescent COVID-19. Material: peripheral blood. The chain recombines TRBV10-2 with TRBJ1-1; possibly TRBD1 for D (5 bases). The CDR3 DNA reads TGCGCCAGCAGATTGGACATAAACACTGAAGCTTTCTTT. The encoded protein is CASRLDINTEAFF.